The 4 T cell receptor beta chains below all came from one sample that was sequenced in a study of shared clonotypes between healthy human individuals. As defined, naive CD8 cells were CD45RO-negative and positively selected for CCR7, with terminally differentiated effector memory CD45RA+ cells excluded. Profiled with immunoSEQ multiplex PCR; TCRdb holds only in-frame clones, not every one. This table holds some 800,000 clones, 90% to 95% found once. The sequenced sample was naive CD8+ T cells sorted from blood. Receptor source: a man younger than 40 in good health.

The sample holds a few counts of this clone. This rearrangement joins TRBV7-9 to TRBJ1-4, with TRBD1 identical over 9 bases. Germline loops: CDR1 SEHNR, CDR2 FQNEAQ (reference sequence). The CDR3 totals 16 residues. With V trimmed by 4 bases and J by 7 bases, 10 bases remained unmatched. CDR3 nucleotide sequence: TGTGCCAGCAGCTCCGCGGGACAGGGTTTGAGTGAAAAACTGTTTTTT. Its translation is CASSSAGQGLSEKLFF.

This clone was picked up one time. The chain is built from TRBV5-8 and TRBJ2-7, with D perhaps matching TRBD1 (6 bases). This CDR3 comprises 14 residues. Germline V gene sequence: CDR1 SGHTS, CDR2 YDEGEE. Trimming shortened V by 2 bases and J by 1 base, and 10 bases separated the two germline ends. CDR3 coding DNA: TGTGCCAGCAGCTTAGGGGACAAGTCCTACGAGCAGTACTTC. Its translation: CASSLGDKSYEQYF.

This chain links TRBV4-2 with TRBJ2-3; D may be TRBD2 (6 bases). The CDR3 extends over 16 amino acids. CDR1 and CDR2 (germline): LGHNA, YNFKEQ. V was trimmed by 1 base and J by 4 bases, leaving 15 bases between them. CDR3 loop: CASSQVPGAGADTQYF. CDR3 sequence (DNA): TGTGCCAGCAGCCAAGTCCCGGGAGCTGGGGCAGATACGCAGTATTTT.

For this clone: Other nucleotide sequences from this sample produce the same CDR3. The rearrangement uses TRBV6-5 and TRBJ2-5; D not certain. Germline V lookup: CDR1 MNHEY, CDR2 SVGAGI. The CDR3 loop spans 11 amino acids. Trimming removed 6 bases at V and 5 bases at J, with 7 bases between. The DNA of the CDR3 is TGTGCCAGCAGCCTCGGGGAGACCCAGTACTTC. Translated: CASSLGETQYF.